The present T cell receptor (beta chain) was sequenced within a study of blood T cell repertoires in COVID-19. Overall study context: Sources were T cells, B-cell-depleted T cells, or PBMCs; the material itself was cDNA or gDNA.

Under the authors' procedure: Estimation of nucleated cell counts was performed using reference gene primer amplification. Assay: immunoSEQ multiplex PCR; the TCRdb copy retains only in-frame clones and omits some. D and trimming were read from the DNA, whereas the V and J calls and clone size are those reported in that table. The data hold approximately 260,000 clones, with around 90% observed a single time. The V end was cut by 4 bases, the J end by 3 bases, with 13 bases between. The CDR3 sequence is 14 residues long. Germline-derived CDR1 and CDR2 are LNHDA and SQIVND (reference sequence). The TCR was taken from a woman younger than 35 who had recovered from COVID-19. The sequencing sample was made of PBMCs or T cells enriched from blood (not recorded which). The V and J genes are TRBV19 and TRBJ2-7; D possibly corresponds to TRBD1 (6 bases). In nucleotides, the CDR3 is TGTGCCAGTAGTAGTATTGGGGACATCTACGAGCAGTACTTC. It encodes CASSSIGDIYEQYF.